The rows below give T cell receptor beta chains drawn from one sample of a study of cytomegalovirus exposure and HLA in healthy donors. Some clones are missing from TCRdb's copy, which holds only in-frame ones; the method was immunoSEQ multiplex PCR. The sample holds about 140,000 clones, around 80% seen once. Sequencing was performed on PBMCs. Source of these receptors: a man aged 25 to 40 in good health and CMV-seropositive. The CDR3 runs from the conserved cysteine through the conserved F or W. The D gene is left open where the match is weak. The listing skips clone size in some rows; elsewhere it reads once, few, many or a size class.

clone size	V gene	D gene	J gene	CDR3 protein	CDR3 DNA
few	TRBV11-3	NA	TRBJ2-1	CASSLWNRYNEQFF	TGTGCCAGCAGCTTATGGAACAGATACAATGAGCAGTTCTTC
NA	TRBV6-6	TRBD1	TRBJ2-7	CASRPGQGGEQYF	TGTGCCAGCAGGCCGGGACAGGGGGGCGAGCAGTACTTC
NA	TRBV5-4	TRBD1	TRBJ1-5	CASSLDGGTVNNQPQHF	TGTGCCAGCAGCTTGGACGGCGGGACAGTCAACAATCAGCCCCAGCATTTT
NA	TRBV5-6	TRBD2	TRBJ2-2	CASRRTSGSTGELFF	TGTGCCAGCAGAAGGACTAGCGGGTCCACCGGGGAGCTGTTTTTT
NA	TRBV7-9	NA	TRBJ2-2	CASSLAGGAGGELFF	TGTGCCAGCAGCTTAGCTGGCGGGGCCGGAGGGGAGCTGTTTTTT
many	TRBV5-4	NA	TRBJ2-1	CASRRGGVTSGNEQFF	TGTGCCAGCAGAAGAGGAGGGGTAACGTCGGGGAATGAGCAGTTCTTC
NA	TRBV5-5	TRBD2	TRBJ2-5	CASSFRAGEETQYF	TGTGCCAGCAGCTTCCGGGCGGGGGAGGAGACCCAGTACTTC
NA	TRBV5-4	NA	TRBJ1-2	CASSLEGTHGYTF	TGTGCCAGCAGCTTAGAGGGTACCCATGGCTACACCTTC
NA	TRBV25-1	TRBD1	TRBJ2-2	CASSDVQGGNTGELFF	TGTGCCAGCAGTGACGTACAGGGGGGGAACACCGGGGAGCTGTTTTTT
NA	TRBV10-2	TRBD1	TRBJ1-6	CASSPGQGVLSPLHF	TGCGCCAGCAGTCCCGGACAGGGGGTTTTGTCACCCCTCCACTTT
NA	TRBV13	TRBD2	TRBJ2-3	CASSLSSGGPADTQYF	TGTGCCAGCAGCTTATCGTCGGGAGGGCCGGCAGATACGCAGTATTTT
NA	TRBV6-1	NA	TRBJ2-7	CASSDNSYEQYF	TGTGCCAGCAGCGACAACTCCTACGAGCAGTACTTC
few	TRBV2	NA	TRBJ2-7	CASRPGAGYEQYF	TGTGCCAGCAGACCGGGAGCAGGCTACGAGCAGTACTTC
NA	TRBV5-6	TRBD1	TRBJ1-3	CASSGQGAGNTIYF	TGTGCCAGCAGTGGACAGGGGGCTGGAAACACCATATATTTT
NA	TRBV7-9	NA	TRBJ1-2	CASSATGRNYGYTF	TGTGCCAGCAGCGCGACAGGCCGAAACTATGGCTACACCTTC
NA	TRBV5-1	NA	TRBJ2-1	CASSLWAGNEQFF	TGCGCCAGCAGCTTGTGGGCGGGGAATGAGCAGTTCTTC
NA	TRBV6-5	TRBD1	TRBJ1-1	CASSPEDRPREAFF	TGTGCCAGCAGCCCTGAGGACAGGCCTAGGGAAGCTTTCTTT
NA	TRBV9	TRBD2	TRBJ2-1	CASSVAGGLYNEQFF	TGTGCCAGCAGCGTAGCGGGAGGCCTCTACAATGAGCAGTTCTTC
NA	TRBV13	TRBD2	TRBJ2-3	CASSHQGLAYTDTQYF	TGTGCCAGCAGCCACCAGGGACTAGCGTACACAGATACGCAGTATTTT
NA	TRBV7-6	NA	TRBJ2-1	CASSLLGGGGPSYNEQFF	TGTGCCAGCAGCTTATTGGGAGGCGGGGGCCCCTCCTACAATGAGCAGTTCTTC
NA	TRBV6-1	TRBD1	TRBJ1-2	CASSGYPGTGNGYTF	TGTGCCAGCAGTGGTTACCCCGGGACAGGGAATGGCTACACCTTC
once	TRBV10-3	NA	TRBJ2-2	CAISGTGELFF	TGTGCCATCAGCGGTACCGGGGAGCTGTTTTTT
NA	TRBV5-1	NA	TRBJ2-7	CASSLDNSYEQYF	TGCGCCAGCAGCTTGGACAACTCCTACGAGCAGTACTTC
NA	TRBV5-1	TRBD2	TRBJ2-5	CASSLLASGGQETQYF	TGCGCCAGCAGCTTGTTGGCTAGCGGGGGCCAAGAGACCCAGTACTTC
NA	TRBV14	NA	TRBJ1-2	CASSQQRGSYGYTF	TGTGCCAGCAGCCAACAAAGGGGGAGCTATGGCTACACCTTC
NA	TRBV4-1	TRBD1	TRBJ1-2	CASSQDLWTGRIYGYTF	TGCGCCAGCAGCCAAGATTTATGGACAGGGCGGATCTATGGCTACACCTTC
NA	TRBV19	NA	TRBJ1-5	CASNQNSNQPQHF	TGTGCCAGTAATCAAAATAGCAATCAGCCCCAGCATTTT
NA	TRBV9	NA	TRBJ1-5	CASSWGPENQPQHF	TGTGCCAGCAGCTGGGGCCCCGAAAATCAGCCCCAGCATTTT
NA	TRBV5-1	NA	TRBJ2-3	CASSPGITSTDTQYF	TGCGCCAGCAGCCCCGGGATTACTAGCACAGATACGCAGTATTTT
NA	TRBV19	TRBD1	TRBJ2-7	CASSHPPGGDYEQYF	TGTGCCAGTAGCCACCCGCCAGGGGGAGACTACGAGCAGTACTTC
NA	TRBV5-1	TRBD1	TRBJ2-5	CASSPDRARETQYF	TGCGCCAGCAGCCCGGACAGGGCAAGGGAGACCCAGTACTTC
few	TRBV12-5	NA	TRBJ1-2	CASAVDMHYGYTF	TGTGCTAGTGCCGTTGACATGCACTATGGCTACACCTTC
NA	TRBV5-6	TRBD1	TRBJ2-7	CASSPDRGSYEQYF	TGTGCCAGCAGCCCAGACAGGGGCTCCTACGAGCAGTACTTC
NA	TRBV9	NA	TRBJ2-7	CASSVGGDFSYEQYF	TGTGCCAGCAGCGTAGGGGGGGACTTCTCCTACGAGCAGTACTTC
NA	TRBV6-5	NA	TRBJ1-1	CASSYRGEPNTEAFF	TGTGCCAGCAGTTACCGCGGAGAACCGAACACTGAAGCTTTCTTT
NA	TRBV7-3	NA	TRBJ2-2	CASRLREWGGELFF	TGTGCCAGCAGGCTCAGGGAATGGGGCGGGGAGCTGTTTTTT
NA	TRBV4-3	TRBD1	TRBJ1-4	CASSQELGRGRGLFF	TGCGCCAGCAGCCAAGAGTTAGGCAGGGGGCGCGGGCTGTTTTTT
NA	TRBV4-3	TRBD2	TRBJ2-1	CASSQAMSPGLAGGSEQFF	TGCGCCAGCAGCCAAGCGATGTCCCCGGGACTAGCGGGGGGTAGTGAGCAGTTCTTC
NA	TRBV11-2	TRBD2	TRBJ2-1	CASSLVPWTSGTGEQFF	TGTGCCAGCAGCTTAGTCCCATGGACTAGCGGGACTGGTGAGCAGTTCTTC
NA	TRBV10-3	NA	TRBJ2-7	CAISEMQTAIYEQYF	TGTGCCATCAGTGAAATGCAGACAGCCATCTACGAGCAGTACTTC
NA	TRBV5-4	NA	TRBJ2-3	CASSLPGTDTQYF	TGTGCCAGCAGCTTGCCGGGAACAGATACGCAGTATTTT
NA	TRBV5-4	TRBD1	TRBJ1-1	CASSQDRGRTEAFF	TGTGCCAGCAGCCAAGACAGGGGGCGCACTGAAGCTTTCTTT
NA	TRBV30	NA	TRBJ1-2	CAWSQTARDYGYTF	TGTGCCTGGAGTCAAACGGCCAGGGACTATGGCTACACCTTC
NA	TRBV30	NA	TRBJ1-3	CAWSVGGSSGNTIYF	TGTGCCTGGAGTGTAGGCGGCAGCTCTGGAAACACCATATATTTT
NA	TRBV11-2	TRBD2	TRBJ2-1	CASSPRLAGGGSYNEQFF	TGTGCCAGCAGCCCGCGACTAGCGGGAGGGGGGTCCTACAATGAGCAGTTCTTC
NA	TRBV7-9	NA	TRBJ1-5	CASSSPSGGSQHF	TGTGCCAGCAGCTCCCCCTCGGGGGGGTCCCAGCATTTT
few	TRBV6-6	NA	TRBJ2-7	CASSYSGRGYEQYF	TGTGCCAGCAGTTACTCGGGAAGGGGATACGAGCAGTACTTC
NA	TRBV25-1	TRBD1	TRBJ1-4	CASSTQQGAVEKLFF	TGTGCCAGCAGTACACAACAGGGGGCAGTGGAAAAACTGTTTTTT
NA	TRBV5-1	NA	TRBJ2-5	CASSRLDTDQETQYF	TGCGCCAGCAGCCGCCTCGACACAGACCAAGAGACCCAGTACTTC
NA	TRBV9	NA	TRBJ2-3	CASSATEDEDTQYF	TGTGCCAGCAGCGCGACCGAGGATGAGGATACGCAGTATTTT
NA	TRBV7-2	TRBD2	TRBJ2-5	CASSSSGGTQETQYF	TGTGCCAGCAGTAGTAGCGGGGGGACTCAAGAGACCCAGTACTTC
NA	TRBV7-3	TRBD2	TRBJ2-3	CASSAGTSGFTDTQYF	TGTGCCAGCAGCGCAGGGACTAGCGGGTTCACAGATACGCAGTATTTT
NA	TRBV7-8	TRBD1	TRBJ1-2	CASSLQGQENYGYTF	TGTGCCAGCAGCTTACAGGGACAGGAAAACTATGGCTACACCTTC
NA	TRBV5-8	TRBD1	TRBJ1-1	CASSLGSGGNTEAFF	TGTGCCAGCAGCTTGGGGTCAGGGGGTAACACTGAAGCTTTCTTT
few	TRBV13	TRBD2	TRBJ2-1	CASSLAYPRLAGTPGGNEQFF	TGTGCCAGCAGCCTCGCTTACCCGCGACTAGCGGGAACCCCTGGCGGCAATGAGCAGTTCTTC
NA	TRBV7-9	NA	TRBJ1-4	CASSLSTQGRNEKLFF	TGTGCCAGCAGCCTCTCGACACAGGGAAGAAATGAAAAACTGTTTTTT
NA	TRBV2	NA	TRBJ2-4	CASSDTGGLAKNIQYF	TGTGCCAGCAGTGACACCGGGGGACTAGCCAAAAACATTCAGTACTTC